Below, 3 T cell receptor beta chains from the same sample are listed, as sequenced in a study of blood T cell repertoires in COVID-19. Some clones are missing from TCRdb's copy, which holds only in-frame ones; the method was immunoSEQ multiplex PCR. This table has more than 250,000 clones, around 82% appearing once. The sequenced sample was peripheral blood. The receptors were sampled from a woman aged 50 to 60 with acute or convalescent COVID-19.

V is TRBV20-1 and J is TRBJ2-1; D possibly corresponds to TRBD2 (8 bases). The germline V and J ends were trimmed by 3 bases and 4 bases, with 19 bases remaining between them. There are 16 residues in the CDR3. The germline CDR1 and CDR2 sequences are DFQATT and SNEGSKA (reference sequence). In nucleotides, the CDR3 is TGCAGTGCTAGTGGGACAGCGGGAGAAGGTTACAATGAGCAGTTCTTC. Translating it yields CSASGTAGEGYNEQFF.

The chain recombines TRBV24-1 with TRBJ1-2; D not certain. The germline V and J ends were trimmed by 6 bases and 1 base, with 11 bases remaining between them. This CDR3 is built from 14 residues. Germline-derived CDR1 and CDR2 are KGHDR and SFDVKD. The chain's CDR3 is CATSQDTHNYGYTF. DNA of the CDR3: TGTGCCACCAGTCAAGATACACATAACTATGGCTACACCTTC.

This chain links TRBV20-1 with TRBJ1-4; 7 bases align to TRBD1. The CDR3 consists of 14 residues. Germline V gene sequence: CDR1 DFQATT, CDR2 SNEGSKA (reference sequence). Trimming removed 3 bases from V and 2 bases from J; junction bases left unmatched: 3. The CDR3 DNA sequence: TGCAGTGCTAGTCAGGGGGGCACTAATGAAAAACTGTTTTTT. Translated: CSASQGGTNEKLFF.